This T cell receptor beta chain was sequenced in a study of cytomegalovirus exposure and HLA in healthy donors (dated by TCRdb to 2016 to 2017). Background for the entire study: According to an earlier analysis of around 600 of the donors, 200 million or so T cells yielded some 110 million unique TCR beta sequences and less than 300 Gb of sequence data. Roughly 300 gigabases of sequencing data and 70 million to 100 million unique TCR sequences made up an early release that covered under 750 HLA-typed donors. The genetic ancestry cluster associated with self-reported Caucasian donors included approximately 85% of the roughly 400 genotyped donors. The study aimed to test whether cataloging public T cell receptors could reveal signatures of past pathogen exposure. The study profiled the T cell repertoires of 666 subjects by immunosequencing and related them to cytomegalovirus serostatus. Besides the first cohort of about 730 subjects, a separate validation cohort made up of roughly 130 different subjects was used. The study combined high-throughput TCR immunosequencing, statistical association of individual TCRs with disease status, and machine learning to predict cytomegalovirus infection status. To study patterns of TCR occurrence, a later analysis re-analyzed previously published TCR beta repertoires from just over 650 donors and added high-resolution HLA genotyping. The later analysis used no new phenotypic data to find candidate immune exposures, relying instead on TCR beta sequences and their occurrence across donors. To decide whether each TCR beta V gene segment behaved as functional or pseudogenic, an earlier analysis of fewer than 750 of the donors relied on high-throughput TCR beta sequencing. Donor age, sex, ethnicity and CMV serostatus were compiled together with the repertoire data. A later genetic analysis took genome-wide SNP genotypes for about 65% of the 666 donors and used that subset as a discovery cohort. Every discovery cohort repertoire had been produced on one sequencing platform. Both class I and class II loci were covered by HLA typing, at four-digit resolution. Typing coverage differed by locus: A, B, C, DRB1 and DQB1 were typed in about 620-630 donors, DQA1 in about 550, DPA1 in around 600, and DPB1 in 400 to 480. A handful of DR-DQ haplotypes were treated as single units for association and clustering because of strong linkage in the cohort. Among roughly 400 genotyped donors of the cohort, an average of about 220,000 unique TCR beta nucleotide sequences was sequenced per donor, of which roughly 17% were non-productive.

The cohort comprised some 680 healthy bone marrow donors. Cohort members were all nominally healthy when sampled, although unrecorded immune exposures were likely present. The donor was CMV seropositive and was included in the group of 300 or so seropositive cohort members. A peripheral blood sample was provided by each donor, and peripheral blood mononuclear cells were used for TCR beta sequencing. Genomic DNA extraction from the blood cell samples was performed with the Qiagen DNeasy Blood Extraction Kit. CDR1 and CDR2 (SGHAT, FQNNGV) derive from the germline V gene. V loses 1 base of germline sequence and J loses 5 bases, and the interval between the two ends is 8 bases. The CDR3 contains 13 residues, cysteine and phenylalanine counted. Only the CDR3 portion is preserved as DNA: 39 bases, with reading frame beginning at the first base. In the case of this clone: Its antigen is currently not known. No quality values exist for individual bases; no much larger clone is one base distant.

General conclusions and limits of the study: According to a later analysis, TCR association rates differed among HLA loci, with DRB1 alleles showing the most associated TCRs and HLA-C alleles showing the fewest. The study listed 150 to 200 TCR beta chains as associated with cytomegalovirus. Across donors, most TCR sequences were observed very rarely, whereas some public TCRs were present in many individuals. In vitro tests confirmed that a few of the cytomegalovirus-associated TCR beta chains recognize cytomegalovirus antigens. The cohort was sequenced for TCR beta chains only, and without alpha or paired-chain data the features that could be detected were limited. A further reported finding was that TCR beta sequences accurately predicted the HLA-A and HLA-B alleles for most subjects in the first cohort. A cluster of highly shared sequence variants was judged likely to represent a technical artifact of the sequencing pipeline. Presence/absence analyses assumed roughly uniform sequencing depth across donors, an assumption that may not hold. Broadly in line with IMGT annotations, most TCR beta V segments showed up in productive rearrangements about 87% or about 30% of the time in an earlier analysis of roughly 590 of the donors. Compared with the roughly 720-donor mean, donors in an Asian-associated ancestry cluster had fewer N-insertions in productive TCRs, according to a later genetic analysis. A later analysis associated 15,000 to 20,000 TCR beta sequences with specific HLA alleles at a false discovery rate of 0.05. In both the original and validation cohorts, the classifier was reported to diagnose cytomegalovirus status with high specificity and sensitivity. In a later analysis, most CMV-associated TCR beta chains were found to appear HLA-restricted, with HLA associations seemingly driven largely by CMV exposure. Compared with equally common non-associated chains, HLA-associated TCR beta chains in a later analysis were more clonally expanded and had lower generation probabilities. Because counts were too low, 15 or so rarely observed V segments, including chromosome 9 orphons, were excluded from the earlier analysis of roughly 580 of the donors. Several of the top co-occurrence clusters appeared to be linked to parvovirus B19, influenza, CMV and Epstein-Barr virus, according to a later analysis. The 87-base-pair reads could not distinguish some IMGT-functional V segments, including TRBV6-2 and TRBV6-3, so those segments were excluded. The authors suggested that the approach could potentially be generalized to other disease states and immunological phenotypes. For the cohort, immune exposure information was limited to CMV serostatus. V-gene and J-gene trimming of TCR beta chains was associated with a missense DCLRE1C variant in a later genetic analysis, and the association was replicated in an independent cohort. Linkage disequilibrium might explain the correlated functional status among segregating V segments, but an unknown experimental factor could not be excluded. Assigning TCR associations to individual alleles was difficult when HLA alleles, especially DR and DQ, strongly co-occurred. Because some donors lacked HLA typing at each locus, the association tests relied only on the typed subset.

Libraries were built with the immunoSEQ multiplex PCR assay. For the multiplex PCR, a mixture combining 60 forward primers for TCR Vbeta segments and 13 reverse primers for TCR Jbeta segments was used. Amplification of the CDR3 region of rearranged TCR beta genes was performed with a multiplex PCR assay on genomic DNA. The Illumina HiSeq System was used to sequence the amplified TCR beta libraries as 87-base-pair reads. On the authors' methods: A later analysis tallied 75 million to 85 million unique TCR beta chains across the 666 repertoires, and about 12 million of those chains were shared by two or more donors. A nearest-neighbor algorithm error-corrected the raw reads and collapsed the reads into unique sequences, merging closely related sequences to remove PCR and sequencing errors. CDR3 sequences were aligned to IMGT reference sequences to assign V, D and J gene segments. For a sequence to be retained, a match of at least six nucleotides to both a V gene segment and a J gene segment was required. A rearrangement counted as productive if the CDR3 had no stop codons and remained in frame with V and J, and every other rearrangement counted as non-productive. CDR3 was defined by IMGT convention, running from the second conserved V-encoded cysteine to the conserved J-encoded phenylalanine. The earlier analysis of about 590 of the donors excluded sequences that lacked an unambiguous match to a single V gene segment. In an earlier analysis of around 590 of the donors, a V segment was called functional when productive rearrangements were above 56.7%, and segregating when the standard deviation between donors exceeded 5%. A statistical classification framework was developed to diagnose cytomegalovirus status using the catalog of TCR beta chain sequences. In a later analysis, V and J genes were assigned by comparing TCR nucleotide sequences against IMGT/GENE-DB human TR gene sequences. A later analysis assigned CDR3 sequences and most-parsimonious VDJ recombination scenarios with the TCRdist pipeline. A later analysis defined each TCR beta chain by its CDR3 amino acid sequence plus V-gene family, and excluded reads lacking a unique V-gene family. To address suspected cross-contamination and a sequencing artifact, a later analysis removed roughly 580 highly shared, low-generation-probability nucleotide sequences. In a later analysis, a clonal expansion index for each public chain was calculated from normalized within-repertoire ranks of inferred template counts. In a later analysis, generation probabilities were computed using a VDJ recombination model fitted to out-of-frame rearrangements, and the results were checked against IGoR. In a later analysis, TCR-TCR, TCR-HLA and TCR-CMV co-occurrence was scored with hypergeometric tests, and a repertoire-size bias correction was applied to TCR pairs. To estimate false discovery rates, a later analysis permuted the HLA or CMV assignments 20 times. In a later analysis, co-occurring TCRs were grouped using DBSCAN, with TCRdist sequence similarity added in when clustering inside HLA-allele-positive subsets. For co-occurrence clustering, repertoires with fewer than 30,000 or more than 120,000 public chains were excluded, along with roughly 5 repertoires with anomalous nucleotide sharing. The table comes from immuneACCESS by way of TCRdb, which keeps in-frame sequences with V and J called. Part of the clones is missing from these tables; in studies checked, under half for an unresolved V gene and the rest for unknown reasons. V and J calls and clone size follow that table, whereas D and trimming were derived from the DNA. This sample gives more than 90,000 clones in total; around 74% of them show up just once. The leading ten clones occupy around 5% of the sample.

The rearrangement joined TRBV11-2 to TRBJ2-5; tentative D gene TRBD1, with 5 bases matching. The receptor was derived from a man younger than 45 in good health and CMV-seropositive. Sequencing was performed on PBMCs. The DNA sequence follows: TGTGCCAGCAGCTTAGGACAGAGGGAGACCCAGTACTTC. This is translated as CASSLGQRETQYF.